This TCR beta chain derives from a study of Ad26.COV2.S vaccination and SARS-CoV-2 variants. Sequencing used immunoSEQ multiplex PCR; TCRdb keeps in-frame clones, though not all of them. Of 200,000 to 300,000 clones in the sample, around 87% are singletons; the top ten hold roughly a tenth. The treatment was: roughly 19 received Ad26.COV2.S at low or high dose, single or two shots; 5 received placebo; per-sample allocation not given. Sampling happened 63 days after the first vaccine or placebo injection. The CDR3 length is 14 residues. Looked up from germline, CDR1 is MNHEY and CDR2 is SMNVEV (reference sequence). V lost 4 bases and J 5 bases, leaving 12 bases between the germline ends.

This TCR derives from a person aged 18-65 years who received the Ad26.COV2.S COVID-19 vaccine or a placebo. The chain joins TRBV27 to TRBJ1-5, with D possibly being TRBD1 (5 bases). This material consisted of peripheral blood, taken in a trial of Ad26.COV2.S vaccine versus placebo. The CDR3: CASSSDGGYQPQHF. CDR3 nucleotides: TGTGCCAGCAGTTCCGATGGGGGGTATCAGCCCCAGCATTTT.